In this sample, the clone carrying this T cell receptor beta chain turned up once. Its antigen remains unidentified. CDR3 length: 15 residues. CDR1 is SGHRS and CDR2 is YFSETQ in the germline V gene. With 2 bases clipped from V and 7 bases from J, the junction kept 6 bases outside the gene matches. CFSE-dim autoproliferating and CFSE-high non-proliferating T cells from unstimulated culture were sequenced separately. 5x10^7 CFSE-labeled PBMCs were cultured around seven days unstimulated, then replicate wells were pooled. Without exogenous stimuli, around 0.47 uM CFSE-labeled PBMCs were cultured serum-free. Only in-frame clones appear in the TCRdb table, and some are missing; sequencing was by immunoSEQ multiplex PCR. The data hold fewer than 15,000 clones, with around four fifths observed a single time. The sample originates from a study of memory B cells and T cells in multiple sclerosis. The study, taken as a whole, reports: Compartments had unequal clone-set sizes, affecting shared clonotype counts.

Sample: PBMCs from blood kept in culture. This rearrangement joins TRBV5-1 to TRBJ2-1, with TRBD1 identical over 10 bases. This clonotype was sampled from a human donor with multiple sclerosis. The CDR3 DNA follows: TGCGCCAGCAGCTTTGGGGGACAGGGGCAGAATGAGCAGTTCTTC. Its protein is CASSFGGQGQNEQFF.